These 27 T cell receptor beta chains were all obtained from the same sample, sequenced in a study of T cell responses to AZD1222 COVID-19 vaccine. Some clones are missing from TCRdb's copy, which holds only in-frame ones; the method was immunoSEQ multiplex PCR. This sample carries over 130,000 clones, more than 85% of them seen once, and the ten largest clones take about 3.7%. The input for sequencing was peripheral blood, taken 28 days after the second AZD1222 dose. The origin of the receptors is an adult who received the AZD1222 COVID-19 vaccine.

This clone was seen once. The chain carries TRBV7-3 and TRBJ2-2; 8 bases line up with TRBD2. V shed 5 bases and J 6 bases; nucleotides not matched to a gene: 17. This CDR3 region has 18 residues. The germline V gene has CDR1 SGHTA and CDR2 FQGTGA. CDR3 sequence (DNA): TGTGCCAGCAGCCCCGACGCCTCAAGCGGGAGAGTATCCGGGGAGCTGTTTTTT. Amino acids: CASSPDASSGRVSGELFF.

The chain is built from TRBV4-2 and TRBJ1-2; TRBD1 matches 9 bases. Germline V gene sequence: CDR1 LGHNA, CDR2 YNFKEQ. Germline trimming cut 4 bases from V and 8 bases from J; bases unmatched to any gene: 11. This CDR3 has 15 residues. This CDR3 is CASSPEGQGLYGYTF. CDR3 bases: TGTGCCAGCAGCCCGGAGGGACAGGGATTATACGGCTACACCTTC.

This clone was detected once. The chain links TRBV7-9 to TRBJ1-1; D not resolved. V was shortened by 5 bases and J by 8 bases, with 12 bases between the two germline ends. The CDR3 length is 12 residues. Germline-derived CDR1 and CDR2 are SEHNR and FQNEAQ (reference sequence). The DNA for the CDR3 is TGTGCCAGCAGCGCTCCGGAGACCGAAGCTTTCTTT. Its translation: CASSAPETEAFF.

The chain carries TRBV30 and TRBJ1-1; D unresolved. The germline gives CDR1 GTSNPN, CDR2 SVGIG (reference sequence). This CDR3 contains 12 residues. Deletions cut 3 bases from V and 2 bases from J, with 7 bases between. For the CDR3, the DNA is TGTGCCTGGAGACCGTCTAACACTGAAGCTTTCTTT. Residues: CAWRPSNTEAFF. Full variable domain (outside the CDR3, taken from reference TRBV30 and TRBJ1-1): SQTIHQWPATLVQPVGSPLSLECTVEGTSNPNLYWYRQAAGRGLQLLFYSVGIGQISSEVPQNLSASRPQDRQFILSSKKLLLSDSGFYLCAWRPSNTEAFFGQGTRLTVV.

The rearrangement links TRBV7-9 to TRBJ2-5; no reliable D call. Trimming removed 1 base from V and 4 bases from J, with 13 bases in between. The CDR3 is 15 residues long. The germline V gene encodes CDR1 SEHNR and CDR2 FQNEAQ (reference sequence). The CDR3 spells CASSLDSRLGETQYF. The CDR3 coding sequence is TGTGCCAGCAGCTTAGATTCCCGATTGGGAGAGACCCAGTACTTC. The full variable domain, rest sourced from reference TRBV7-9 and TRBJ2-5, is DTGVSQNPRHKITKRGQNVTFRCDPISEHNRLYWYRQTLGQGPEFLTYFQNEAQLEKSRLLSDRFSAERPKGSFSTLEIQRTEQGDSAMYLCASSLDSRLGETQYFGPGTRLLVL.

The V gene is TRBV5-1, the J gene TRBJ2-3, with unresolved D. The germline V gene encodes CDR1 SGHRS and CDR2 YFSETQ. Trimming cost V 0 bases and J 2 bases, with 10 bases left between them. This CDR3 comprises 15 residues. The DNA for the CDR3 is TGCGCCAGCAGCTTGGGACCCCCCGACACAGATACGCAGTATTTT. It yields the protein CASSLGPPDTDTQYF.

This chain connects TRBV6-2 or TRBV6-3 to TRBJ1-1; no reliable D call. Germline V gene data show CDR1 as MNHEY and CDR2 as SVGEGT. The CDR3 loop spans 14 amino acids. The V end was cut by 4 bases, the J end by 1 base, with 10 bases between. For the CDR3, the DNA is TGTGCCAGCAGTTCGAACACAAGGAACACTGAAGCTTTCTTT. This codes for CASSSNTRNTEAFF.

This chain joins TRBV5-4 and TRBJ1-2; a weak D match, TRBD1 (6 bases). This CDR3 is built from 14 residues. V dropped 4 bases and J dropped 4 bases, with 14 bases sitting between them. Looked up from germline, CDR1 is SGHNT and CDR2 is YYREEE (reference sequence). The CDR3 sequence is CASSDGQTLYGYTF. CDR3 DNA sequence: TGTGCCAGCAGCGATGGACAGACCCTCTATGGCTACACCTTC.

The V and J genes are TRBV15 and TRBJ2-7; 7 bases are shared with TRBD1. This CDR3 has 17 amino acids. Losses at the gene ends were 1 base for V and 1 base for J; bases not matched to a gene: 10. Germline CDR1 is LNHNV and CDR2 is YYDKDF (reference sequence). CDR3 protein: CATSRGGGSLWSYEQYF. The DNA of the CDR3 is TGTGCCACCAGCAGAGGAGGGGGCAGCCTCTGGTCCTACGAGCAGTACTTC.

The chain couples TRBV28 to TRBJ1-6; D possibly corresponds to TRBD1 (5 bases). CDR1 MDHEN and CDR2 SYDVKM come from the germline V gene. The CDR3 is made up of 13 amino acids. Trimming removed 4 bases at V and 10 bases at J, with 11 bases between. The CDR3 nucleotides read TGTGCCAGCAGTTCGGGACTTGAGTCACCCCTCCACTTT. Residues: CASSSGLESPLHF.

The chain joins TRBV7-3 to TRBJ1-1; D gene ambiguous. CDR1 is SGHTA, CDR2 FQGTGA, per germline. V dropped 7 bases and J dropped 5 bases, with 8 bases sitting between them. The CDR3 has 11 amino acids. The CDR3 DNA follows: TGTGCCAGCAACAAGGGTACTGAAGCTTTCTTT. It specifies CASNKGTEAFF.

The DNA for the CDR3 is TGTGCCAGCAGATCCACCGACAGGGTAGAGCGGGAGGGCCAAAACCTCATGCCCAATGAGCAGTTCTTC. It specifies CASRSTDRVEREGQNLMPNEQFF. The V call is TRBV27, the J call TRBJ2-1, with 10 nucleotides matching TRBD2. The CDR3 sequence is 23 residues long. Trimming took 6 bases from V and 6 from J; bases not matched to a gene: 32. Germline V gene lookup returns CDR1 MNHEY and CDR2 SMNVEV (reference sequence).

CDR3 bases: TGTGCCAGCTCACGGACACAGGGAGGGAAAGACACTGAAGCTTTCTTT. It specifies CASSRTQGGKDTEAFF. The V and J genes are TRBV18 and TRBJ1-1; a possible D gene is TRBD1 (6 bases). The V end was cut by 4 bases, the J end by 3 bases, with 18 bases between. The CDR3 loop spans 16 amino acids. Germline-derived CDR1 and CDR2 are KGHSH and LQKENI.

The chain links TRBV2 to TRBJ2-1; TRBD2 matches 8 bases. CDR3 size: 17 residues. V was pared by 2 bases and J by 0 bases, with 6 bases of the junction left unmatched. In germline, CDR1 is SNHLY, CDR2 FYNNEI. The CDR3 reads CASSERLAGFSYNEQFF. DNA of the CDR3: TGTGCCAGCAGTGAACGGCTAGCGGGTTTCTCCTACAATGAGCAGTTCTTC. Complete variable domain (other parts from reference TRBV2 and TRBJ2-1): EPEVTQTPSHQVTQMGQEVILRCVPISNHLYFYWYRQILGQKVEFLVSFYNNEISEKSEIFDDQFSVERPDGSNFTLKIRSTKLEDSAMYFCASSERLAGFSYNEQFFGPGTRLTVL.

V gene TRBV10-3 combines with J gene TRBJ2-1; D is uncertain. The CDR3 contains 11 residues. Trimming left V 7 bases short and J 7 bases short, with 8 bases between. CDR1 and CDR2 from the germline V gene are ENHRY and SYGVKD. This CDR3 is CAIKDVNEQFF. CDR3 DNA sequence: TGTGCCATCAAGGACGTAAATGAGCAGTTCTTC.

The chain joins TRBV7-3 to TRBJ2-1, with D possibly being TRBD1 (5 bases). CDR1 SGHTA and CDR2 FQGTGA come from the germline V gene. Trimming took 4 bases from V and 6 from J, leaving 16 bases between them. This CDR3 contains 15 residues. CDR3 DNA sequence: TGTGCCAGCAGCTCCGTCTTGGGGCTGGGCAATGAGCAGTTCTTC. Residues: CASSSVLGLGNEQFF.

The gene calls are TRBV6-6 and TRBJ1-1; weak D call: TRBD1 (5 bases). V lost 6 bases and J lost 2, with 10 bases in between. In germline, CDR1 is MNHNY, CDR2 SVGAGI (reference sequence). The CDR3 sequence is 13 residues long. CDR3 nucleotides: TGTGCCAGCAGGGAGCAGGGTAACACTGAAGCTTTCTTT. Translating it yields CASREQGNTEAFF.

The chain couples TRBV9 to TRBJ2-3, with D perhaps TRBD2 (6 bases). Germline V gene lookup returns CDR1 SGDLS and CDR2 YYNGEE. The CDR3 has 14 amino acids. The V and J ends lost 3 bases and 2 bases respectively, with 10 bases between them. The CDR3 DNA reads as TGTGCCAGCAGCGGGCGGGGCAACACAGATACGCAGTATTTT. Amino acids: CASSGRGNTDTQYF.

In its sample, this clone was seen once. The chain combines TRBV15 with TRBJ1-5, with D perhaps TRBD1 (6 bases). The germline gives CDR1 LNHNV, CDR2 YYDKDF (reference sequence). Deletions cut 6 bases from V and 0 bases from J, with 9 bases between. The CDR3 totals 14 residues. CDR3 in amino acids: CATRRTDSNQPQHF. The CDR3 coding sequence is TGTGCCACCAGAAGGACAGATAGCAATCAGCCCCAGCATTTT.

The rearrangement links TRBV5-1 to TRBJ1-6, with 7 bases lining up with TRBD1. The CDR3 extends over 15 amino acids. Germline CDR1 SGHRS, CDR2 YFSETQ. J lost 7 bases, V lost 0 bases, and 4 bases had no gene match. As DNA, the CDR3 is TGCGCCAGCAGCTTGGCCGACAGGGACAATTCACCCCTCCACTTT. This sequence encodes CASSLADRDNSPLHF. Looking up the rest from reference TRBV5-1 and TRBJ1-6 gives the full variable domain: KAGVTQTPRYLIKTRGQQVTLSCSPISGHRSVSWYQQTPGQGLQFLFEYFSETQRNKGNFPGRFSGRQFSNSRSEMNVSTLELGDSALYLCASSLADRDNSPLHFGNGTRLTVT.

Written as DNA, the CDR3 is TGTGCCAGCAGTTTGGGACTAGCGGTATACAATGAGCAGTTCTTC. This codes for CASSLGLAVYNEQFF. The rearrangement joins TRBV6-5 to TRBJ2-1; 11 nucleotides line up with TRBD2. The CDR3 covers 15 residues. Trimming took 4 bases from V and 4 from J; bases not matched to a gene: 3. In germline, CDR1 is MNHEY, CDR2 SVGAGI.

This clone appeared a single time. As DNA, the CDR3 is TGTGCCAGTAGCCAGGACTCCACCTACTCTGGGGCCAACGTCCTGACTTTC. Translation: CASSQDSTYSGANVLTF. J is TRBJ2-6 and V is TRBV19; possibly TRBD2 for D (5 bases). V lost 6 bases and J 0 bases, leaving 15 bases between the germline ends. The CDR3 sequence is 17 residues long. The germline CDR1 and CDR2 sequences are LNHDA and SQIVND (reference sequence).

The chain employs TRBV6-1 and TRBJ1-2; weak D call: TRBD1 (5 bases). Germline loops: CDR1 MNHNS, CDR2 SASEGT. With 2 bases removed from V and 4 bases from J, the gap between germline ends came to 11 bases. The CDR3 contains 14 residues. Written as DNA, the CDR3 is TGTGCCAGCAGTGAAAGCGCCAGGGTCTATGGCTACACCTTC. This sequence encodes CASSESARVYGYTF.

The V call is TRBV13, the J call TRBJ2-5; possibly TRBD1 for D (7 bases). Germline V gene sequence: CDR1 PRHDT, CDR2 FYEKMQ (reference sequence). The CDR3 covers 17 residues. The ends were cut back, 5 bases at V and 0 bases at J, with 19 bases in the middle. The DNA of the CDR3 is TGTGCCAGCAGCAAGACCTTGGACAGGACTAACCAAGAGACCCAGTACTTC. Translating it yields CASSKTLDRTNQETQYF.

This chain links TRBV2 with TRBJ2-3; D call uncertain. V was shortened by 5 bases and J by 7 bases, with 16 bases between the two germline ends. Germline V CDR1 and CDR2: SNHLY, FYNNEI. The CDR3 contains 14 residues. Here the CDR3 DNA reads TGTGCCAGCAGTCTCCGTCCGGACCTAAATACGCAGTATTTT. As protein: CASSLRPDLNTQYF. The whole variable domain, filled in from reference TRBV2 and TRBJ2-3, reads EPEVTQTPSHQVTQMGQEVILRCVPISNHLYFYWYRQILGQKVEFLVSFYNNEISEKSEIFDDQFSVERPDGSNFTLKIRSTKLEDSAMYFCASSLRPDLNTQYFGPGTRLTVL.

This clone was seen just once. J is TRBJ1-5 and V is TRBV11-1; D is unclear. The ends were cut back, 5 bases at V and 6 bases at J, with 11 bases in the middle. CDR1 is SGHAT, CDR2 FQDESV, per germline (reference sequence). The CDR3 spans 13 residues. The CDR3 bases are TGTGCCAGCAGCCGCAGTGACTCTCAGCCCCAGCATTTT. This sequence encodes CASSRSDSQPQHF.

V is TRBV27 and J is TRBJ1-2; weak D call: TRBD1 (6 bases). The germline gives CDR1 MNHEY, CDR2 SMNVEV (reference sequence). Between the trimmed V and J ends, which lost 4 bases and 7 bases, there was a span of 13 bases. The CDR3 has 13 amino acids. The CDR3 reads CASSYTGLGGYTF. CDR3 bases: TGTGCCAGCAGTTATACAGGGTTAGGTGGCTACACCTTC.